Presented here are 10 T cell receptor beta chains from one specimen sequenced in a study of vaccination and CD4 T cells after COVID-19. Treatment specified: approximately nine-day PBMC culture with coronavirus spike peptide pools or control peptides (ViraFEST assay). Those CD4+ T cells from the unexposed donor predate the COVID-19 pandemic (2011-2018). Researchers used the Oncomine TCR Beta short-read assay to sequence DNA from cultured CD4+ T cells. The source of extracted genomic DNA was cultured CD4+ T cells. One entry per CDR3 protein results from TCRdb running MiXCR on the PCR reads. The repertoire has about 9,300 distinct CDR3 sequences, under 35% of them found once; the top ten carry around 21%. Their antigens are not known. Sequenced input: CD4+ T cells from blood, cultured in vitro. These receptors came from a human donor in good health.

A few counts support this clonotype. V is TRBV20-1 and J is TRBJ1-5, with D unresolved. CDR1 is DFQATT and CDR2 is SNEGSKA in the germline V gene (reference sequence). Between the trimmed V and J ends, which lost 4 bases and 7 bases, there was a span of 11 bases. CDR3 length: 12 residues. CDR3 bases: TGCAGTGCTAAAGGTCCTGGGCAGCCCCAGCATTTT. It encodes CSAKGPGQPQHF.

This clonotype was counted a few times. The V gene is TRBV7-9, the J gene TRBJ2-2; 8 positions match TRBD2. J was trimmed by 4 bases and V by 5 bases; bases with no gene match: 9. Germline CDR1 is SEHNR and CDR2 is FQNEAQ (reference sequence). The length of the CDR3 is 16 residues. The CDR3 DNA reads TGTGCCAGCAGCACCCGAGGAGCGGGGGCCACCGGGGAGCTGTTTTTT. Protein sequence: CASSTRGAGATGELFF. The full variable domain, rest sourced from reference TRBV7-9 and TRBJ2-2, is DTGVSQNPRHKITKRGQNVTFRCDPISEHNRLYWYRQTLGQGPEFLTYFQNEAQLEKSRLLSDRFSAERPKGSFSTLEIQRTEQGDSAMYLCASSTRGAGATGELFFGEGSRLTVL.

The CDR3 DNA reads as TGCAGTGCAACCCCTCGAGACACCTACAATGAGCAGTTCTTC. Protein: CSATPRDTYNEQFF. The chain carries TRBV20-1 and TRBJ2-1; D is ambiguous. The CDR3 loop spans 14 amino acids. Between the trimmed V and J ends, which lost 6 bases and 2 bases, there was a span of 14 bases. Germline CDR1 DFQATT, CDR2 SNEGSKA (reference sequence).

V usage is TRBV6-2 or TRBV6-3 and J usage is TRBJ1-5; D ambiguous. V lost 5 bases to trimming and J lost 4 bases, with 15 bases between them. Germline CDR1 reads MNHEY; CDR2 reads SVGEGT. This CDR3 is 15 amino acids long. CDR3 bases: TGTGCCAGCAGTAGACTACGGAGTTCGAATCAGCCCCAGCATTTT. Protein: CASSRLRSSNQPQHF.

This chain links TRBV6-5 with TRBJ1-3; D might be TRBD1 (5 bases). Trimming cost V 0 bases and J 0 bases, with 6 bases left between them. CDR1 is MNHEY, CDR2 SVGAGI, per germline. This CDR3 has 15 amino acids. CDR3 region: CASSYSRGSGNTIYF. In nucleotides, the CDR3 is TGTGCCAGCAGTTACTCGAGGGGCTCTGGAAACACCATATATTTT.

This clonotype was picked up a small number of times. The rearrangement links TRBV19 to TRBJ2-1; D unclear. Germline values: CDR1 LNHDA, CDR2 SQIVND (reference sequence). Trimming shortened V by 5 bases and J by 7 bases, and 15 bases separated the two germline ends. The CDR3 is 14 residues long. The CDR3 protein is CASSVDRRPNEQFF. The CDR3 DNA sequence: TGTGCCAGTAGTGTTGATCGCAGGCCAAATGAGCAGTTCTTC.

The chain links TRBV24-1 to TRBJ1-1; TRBD1 matches 7 bases. Trimming cost V 2 bases and J 4 bases; bases outside gene matches: 3. Germline CDR1 reads KGHDR; CDR2 reads SFDVKD. This CDR3 region has 14 residues. CDR3 in amino acids: CATSDSGGTTEAFF. The CDR3 DNA reads as TGTGCCACCAGTGATTCAGGGGGGACCACTGAAGCTTTCTTT.

V and J are TRBV24-1 and TRBJ2-2; 7 bases match TRBD1. This CDR3 comprises 14 residues. Trimming removed 9 bases from V and 5 bases from J; junction bases left unmatched: 8. Looked up from germline, CDR1 is KGHDR and CDR2 is SFDVKD. CDR3 in amino acids: CATASTGSTGELFF. The CDR3 DNA sequence: TGTGCCACCGCCTCGACAGGGTCGACCGGGGAGCTGTTTTTT.

The genes are TRBV5-1 and TRBJ2-2; D remains ambiguous. The V gene lost 0 bases and the J gene lost 5 bases, with 8 bases spanning the gap. Per the germline V gene, CDR1 is SGHRS and CDR2 is YFSETQ. This CDR3 has 14 amino acids. The CDR3 DNA sequence: TGCGCCAGCAGCTTGGAGGGTAGAACCGGGGAGCTGTTTTTT. Translating it yields CASSLEGRTGELFF.

This clonotype has just a few counts. This chain links TRBV7-2 with TRBJ1-1; no firm D call. V was trimmed by 5 bases and J by 2 bases, leaving 12 bases between them. The germline V gene has CDR1 SGHTA and CDR2 FQGNSA. The CDR3 loop spans 14 amino acids. The CDR3 coding sequence is TGTGCCAGCAGCCCCGGATCGGGTAACACTGAAGCTTTCTTT. Translation gives CASSPGSGNTEAFF.